What follows are 7 T cell receptor beta chains derived from one specimen sequenced in a study of OX40 agonist ivuxolimab in advanced cancers. Profiling relied on immunoSEQ multiplex PCR, and the TCRdb table lists in-frame clones only, not all of them. The profile shows 60,000 or so clones, around 90% of them singletons. The sequencing here drew on CD4+ or CD8+ T cells sorted from blood, taken in a trial of the OX40 agonist ivuxolimab. The receptors stem from an adult with an advanced solid tumor such as melanoma, head and neck, liver or kidney cancer.

The V and J genes are TRBV6-6 and TRBJ1-2; D uncertain. The CDR3 spans 11 residues. Trimming took off 4 bases at V and 0 bases at J, with 0 bases between the two ends. In germline, CDR1 is MNHNY, CDR2 SVGAGI (reference sequence). CDR3 in DNA: TGTGCCAGCAGTTCTAACTATGGCTACACCTTC. This translates into CASSSNYGYTF.

J is TRBJ1-5 and V is TRBV2; D gene unclear. Trimming pared 0 bases from V and 7 bases from J, leaving 4 bases between. The CDR3 is 12 residues long. CDR1 and CDR2 from the germline V gene are SNHLY and FYNNEI. The CDR3 coding sequence is TGTGCCAGCAGTGAAGCAGGGCAGCCCCAGCATTTT. Translating it yields CASSEAGQPQHF.

The rearrangement links TRBV28 to TRBJ2-3, with D perhaps matching TRBD1 (6 bases). Germline CDR1 is MDHEN and CDR2 is SYDVKM. This CDR3 is 16 amino acids long. V was pared by 6 bases and J by 2 bases, with 18 bases between. CDR3 sequence: CASRILGQGDTDTQYF. CDR3 DNA: TGTGCCAGCAGGATCCTGGGACAAGGGGACACAGATACGCAGTATTTT.

The rearrangement links TRBV5-1 to TRBJ2-5; no firm D call. Between the trimmed V and J ends, which lost 1 base and 2 bases, there was a span of 6 bases. The CDR3 is 13 residues long. Germline V gene sequence: CDR1 SGHRS, CDR2 YFSETQ. CDR3 sequence: CASSLQFQETQYF. CDR3 DNA sequence: TGCGCCAGCAGCTTGCAGTTTCAAGAGACCCAGTACTTC.

The chain joins TRBV7-9 to TRBJ2-1; D unresolved. The CDR3 length is 14 residues. CDR1 SEHNR and CDR2 FQNEAQ come from the germline V gene (reference sequence). Trimming cost V 5 bases and J 8 bases, with 16 bases left between them. This CDR3 is CASSPRDIAHEQFF. The CDR3 DNA follows: TGTGCCAGCAGCCCCCGAGACATAGCTCATGAGCAGTTCTTC. Combining the CDR3 with reference TRBV7-9 and TRBJ2-1 gives the whole variable domain DTGVSQNPRHKITKRGQNVTFRCDPISEHNRLYWYRQTLGQGPEFLTYFQNEAQLEKSRLLSDRFSAERPKGSFSTLEIQRTEQGDSAMYLCASSPRDIAHEQFFGPGTRLTVL.

The chain uses TRBV7-9 and TRBJ1-1, with D possibly TRBD1 on 5 matching bases. V was trimmed by 5 bases and J by 3 bases, leaving 10 bases between them. The germline V gene encodes CDR1 SEHNR and CDR2 FQNEAQ (reference sequence). The length of the CDR3 is 13 residues. The CDR3 reads CASSLDRYTEAFF. CDR3 DNA: TGTGCCAGCAGCCTTGACAGATACACTGAAGCTTTCTTT.

The rearrangement links TRBV28 to TRBJ1-1; no clear D gene. Germline-derived CDR1 and CDR2 are MDHEN and SYDVKM. This CDR3 is 11 amino acids long. V gave up 9 bases and J gave up 6 bases, with 11 bases separating them. The CDR3 nucleotides are TGTGCCAGTAAAACAGCCGCTGAAGCTTTCTTT. Translated: CASKTAAEAFF.